These T cell receptor beta chains were read from a single sample in a study of cytomegalovirus exposure and HLA in healthy donors. Clones were read by immunoSEQ multiplex PCR, and TCRdb kept only the in-frame ones, dropping some. This sample has more than 80,000 clones; roughly 76% occur once, and the top ten carry approximately 8.4%. The sample comprised PBMCs. These receptors came from a human donor in good health. CDR3s include the opening cysteine and the closing phenylalanine or tryptophan. The order of the fields is clone size, D gene, J gene, V gene, CDR3 DNA, CDR3 protein. A D gene is named only where the DNA matches it firmly. The size of a clone is reported for some rows only, either as once, few or many, or as a class for expanded clones.

abundance: NA
d_gene: TRBD2
j_gene: TRBJ2-5
v_gene: TRBV11-2
CDR3nt: TGTGCCAGCAGCGCGGGGCTAGCGGGGGAAGAGACCCAGTACTTC
CDR3aa: CASSAGLAGEETQYF

abundance: few
d_gene: NA
j_gene: TRBJ1-5
v_gene: TRBV6-1
CDR3nt: TGTGCCAGCAGTGAAGTGGCAGGGAATCAGCCCCAGCATTTT
CDR3aa: CASSEVAGNQPQHF

abundance: NA
d_gene: TRBD2
j_gene: TRBJ2-5
v_gene: TRBV5-1
CDR3nt: TGCGCCAGCAGCTTGGACGGACTAGCAGTAGATGAGCAGTACTTC
CDR3aa: CASSLDGLAVDEQYF

abundance: NA
d_gene: TRBD2
j_gene: TRBJ2-5
v_gene: TRBV7-8
CDR3nt: TGTGCCAGCCGAGGGACTAGCGGGAGATCTGTGAGGGAGACCCAGTACTTC
CDR3aa: CASRGTSGRSVRETQYF

abundance: NA
d_gene: TRBD1
j_gene: TRBJ1-2
v_gene: TRBV7-9
CDR3nt: TGTGCCAGCAGCCTAGACAGGGAAGCTCGCTATGGCTACACCTTC
CDR3aa: CASSLDREARYGYTF

abundance: NA
d_gene: NA
j_gene: TRBJ1-5
v_gene: TRBV6-6
CDR3nt: TGTGCCAGCACCCTATATAGCAATCAGCCCCAGCATTTT
CDR3aa: CASTLYSNQPQHF

abundance: NA
d_gene: TRBD2
j_gene: TRBJ2-3
v_gene: TRBV2
CDR3nt: TGTGCCAGCAGTCCCCTAGCGGGATCGTCGAATACGCAGTATTTT
CDR3aa: CASSPLAGSSNTQYF

abundance: NA
d_gene: NA
j_gene: TRBJ1-1
v_gene: TRBV12-5
CDR3nt: TGTGCTAGTGGTTTGATTAATAGCGCTGAAGCTTTCTTT
CDR3aa: CASGLINSAEAFF

abundance: NA
d_gene: TRBD2
j_gene: TRBJ2-7
v_gene: TRBV6-4
CDR3nt: TGTGCCAGCAGTGACTCGTGGACAGGGAGCGGGAGGGCCTCCTACGAGCAGTACTTC
CDR3aa: CASSDSWTGSGRASYEQYF

abundance: NA
d_gene: TRBD1
j_gene: TRBJ1-3
v_gene: TRBV7-8
CDR3nt: TGTGCCAGCAGCTTAGGTATCACGCAGGGGGCTGGAAACACCATATATTTT
CDR3aa: CASSLGITQGAGNTIYF

abundance: NA
d_gene: TRBD2
j_gene: TRBJ2-7
v_gene: TRBV7-2
CDR3nt: TGTGCCAGCAGCGGGCTAGTAGGACTAGCGGGACACTACGAGCAGTACTTC
CDR3aa: CASSGLVGLAGHYEQYF

abundance: NA
d_gene: TRBD1
j_gene: TRBJ2-2
v_gene: TRBV5-4
CDR3nt: TGTGCCAGCAGCTTTAAACAGGGGAACACCGGGGAGCTGCTTTTT
CDR3aa: CASSFKQGNTGELLF

abundance: NA
d_gene: NA
j_gene: TRBJ2-1
v_gene: TRBV7-9
CDR3nt: TGTGCCAGCAGCGGGGGGACAGACCTCAATGAGCAGTTCTTC
CDR3aa: CASSGGTDLNEQFF

abundance: NA
d_gene: NA
j_gene: TRBJ1-2
v_gene: TRBV30
CDR3nt: TGTGCCTGGGGCGGGGTCGGCTACACCTTC
CDR3aa: CAWGGVGYTF

abundance: NA
d_gene: TRBD1
j_gene: TRBJ2-7
v_gene: TRBV11-2
CDR3nt: TGTGCCAGCAGCTTAGGTACTTCCCCGGCCCCCGACAGGGGCGAGCAGTACTTC
CDR3aa: CASSLGTSPAPDRGEQYF

abundance: NA
d_gene: TRBD1
j_gene: TRBJ1-5
v_gene: TRBV27
CDR3nt: TGTGCCAGCAGTTTATTGGGACAGGGGGATCAGCCCCAGCATTTT
CDR3aa: CASSLLGQGDQPQHF

abundance: NA
d_gene: TRBD1
j_gene: TRBJ2-5
v_gene: TRBV29-1
CDR3nt: TGCAGCGCTTTCCTGACAGGGGGCGGGGGGTTTAAAGAGACCCAGTACTTC
CDR3aa: CSAFLTGGGGFKETQYF

abundance: NA
d_gene: NA
j_gene: TRBJ2-2
v_gene: TRBV7-9
CDR3nt: TGTGCCAGCAGCTCCTTGTTGGGCGGCCGAGGGTCCACCGGGGAGCTGTTTTTT
CDR3aa: CASSSLLGGRGSTGELFF

abundance: NA
d_gene: NA
j_gene: TRBJ1-1
v_gene: TRBV11-2
CDR3nt: TGTGCCAGCAGCTTAGGGGCAGCTGAAGCTTTCTTT
CDR3aa: CASSLGAAEAFF

abundance: NA
d_gene: NA
j_gene: TRBJ1-2
v_gene: TRBV5-1
CDR3nt: TGCGCCAGCAGCTTGGCGGGGGTAGGAGGCGGAAATAACTATGGCTACACCTTC
CDR3aa: CASSLAGVGGGNNYGYTF

abundance: NA
d_gene: NA
j_gene: TRBJ2-1
v_gene: TRBV19
CDR3nt: TGTGCCAGTAGTATAGCCCGTGAGTATCGAAACAATGAGCAGTTCTTC
CDR3aa: CASSIAREYRNNEQFF